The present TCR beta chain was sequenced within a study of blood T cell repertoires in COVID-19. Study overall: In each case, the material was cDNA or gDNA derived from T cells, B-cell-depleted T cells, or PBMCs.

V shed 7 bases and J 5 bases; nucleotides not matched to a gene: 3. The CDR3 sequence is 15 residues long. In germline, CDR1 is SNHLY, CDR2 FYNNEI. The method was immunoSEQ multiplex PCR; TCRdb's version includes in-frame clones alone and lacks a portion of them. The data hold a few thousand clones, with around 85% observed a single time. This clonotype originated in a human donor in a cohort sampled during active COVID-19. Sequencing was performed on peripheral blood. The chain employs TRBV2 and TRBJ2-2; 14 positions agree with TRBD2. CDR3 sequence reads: CASTRLAGGTGELFF. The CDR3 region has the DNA TGTGCCAGCACCCGACTAGCGGGGGGGACCGGGGAGCTGTTTTTT.